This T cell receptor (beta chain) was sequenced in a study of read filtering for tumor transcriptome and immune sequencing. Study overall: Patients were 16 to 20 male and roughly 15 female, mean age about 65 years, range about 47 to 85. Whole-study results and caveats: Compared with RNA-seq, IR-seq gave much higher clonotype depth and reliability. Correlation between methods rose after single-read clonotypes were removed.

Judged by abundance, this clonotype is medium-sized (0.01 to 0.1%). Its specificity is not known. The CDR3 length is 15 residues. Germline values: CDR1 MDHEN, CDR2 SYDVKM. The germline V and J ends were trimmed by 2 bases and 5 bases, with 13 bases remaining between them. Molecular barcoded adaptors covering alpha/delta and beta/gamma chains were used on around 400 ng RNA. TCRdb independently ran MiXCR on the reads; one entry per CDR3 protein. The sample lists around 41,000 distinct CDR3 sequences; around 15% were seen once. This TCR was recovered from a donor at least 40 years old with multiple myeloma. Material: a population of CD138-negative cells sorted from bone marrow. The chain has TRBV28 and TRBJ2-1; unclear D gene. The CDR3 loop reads CASSLTQVINNEQFF. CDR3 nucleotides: TGTGCCAGCAGTTTAACCCAGGTGATAAACAATGAGCAGTTCTTC.